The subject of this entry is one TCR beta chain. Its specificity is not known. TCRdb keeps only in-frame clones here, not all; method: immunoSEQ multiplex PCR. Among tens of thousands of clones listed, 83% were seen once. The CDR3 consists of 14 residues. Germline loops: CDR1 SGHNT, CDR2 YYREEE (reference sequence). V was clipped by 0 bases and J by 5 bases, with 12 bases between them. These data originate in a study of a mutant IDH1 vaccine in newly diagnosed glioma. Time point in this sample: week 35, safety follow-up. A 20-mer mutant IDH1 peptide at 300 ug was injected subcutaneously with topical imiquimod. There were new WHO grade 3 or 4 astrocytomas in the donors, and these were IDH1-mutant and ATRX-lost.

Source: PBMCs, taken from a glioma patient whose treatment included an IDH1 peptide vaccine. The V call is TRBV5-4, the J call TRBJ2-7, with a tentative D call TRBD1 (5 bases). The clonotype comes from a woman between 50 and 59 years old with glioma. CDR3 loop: CASSLVGQGDEQYF. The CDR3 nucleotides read TGTGCCAGCAGCTTGGTCGGACAAGGCGACGAGCAGTACTTC.